A single sample gave rise to the 8 T cell receptor beta chains below, sequenced in a study of blood T cells in healthy people across ages. A second roughly 6 to 11 cycle PCR used barcoded and J-beta primers. TCRdb re-called the 5' RACE reads with MiXCR, one entry per CDR3 protein. The table lists about a million distinct CDR3 sequences, roughly two fifths of them singletons. Sample: blood. All receptors derive from a man younger than 30 in good health.

This clonotype showed up just a few times. The chain links TRBV19 to TRBJ2-1, with a tentative D call TRBD2 (7 bases). The CDR3 has 22 amino acids. CDR1 and CDR2 (germline): LNHDA, SQIVND (reference sequence). The ends were cut back, 3 bases at V and 5 bases at J, with 35 bases in the middle. CDR3 protein: CASSITTLPQFSGGGSDNEQFF. CDR3 bases: TGTGCCAGTAGTATCACCACTCTTCCCCAGTTCTCGGGGGGCGGGTCAGACAATGAGCAGTTCTTC.

This clonotype was seen more than once but under ten times. J is TRBJ2-5 and V is TRBV24-1, with a possible D match to TRBD1 (5 bases). This CDR3 region has 15 residues. The V and J ends lost 4 bases and 4 bases respectively, with 15 bases between them. Germline loops: CDR1 KGHDR, CDR2 SFDVKD. The CDR3 protein is CATSESRQGVETQYF. In DNA, the CDR3 is TGTGCCACCAGTGAAAGTAGACAAGGGGTAGAGACCCAGTACTTC.

V and J are TRBV6-1 and TRBJ1-6; D is possibly TRBD1 (5 bases). The CDR3 is 17 amino acids. Looked up from germline, CDR1 is MNHNS and CDR2 is SASEGT. V lost 3 bases and J 5 bases, leaving 17 bases between the germline ends. The CDR3 DNA follows: TGTGCCAGCAGTGACTTAACCGGGACTGCAGATAATTCACCCCTCCACTTT. This translates into CASSDLTGTADNSPLHF.

The chain combines TRBV5-1 with TRBJ1-1, with 9 nucleotides matching TRBD1. Germline CDR1 reads SGHRS; CDR2 reads YFSETQ. The CDR3 totals 15 residues. V dropped 5 bases and J dropped 4; count of bases not matched to a gene: 9. The CDR3 DNA reads as TGCGCCAGCAGTATATTGACAGGGGGGATCACTGAAGCTTTCTTT. This encodes CASSILTGGITEAFF.

For the CDR3, the DNA is TGCAGCGTTGTTCAGGGGCCCACCGGGGAGCTGTTTTTT. This codes for CSVVQGPTGELFF. The V gene is TRBV29-1, the J gene TRBJ2-2, with D possibly matching TRBD1 (6 bases). The CDR3 covers 13 residues. V lost 4 bases and J 4 bases, leaving 10 bases between the germline ends. CDR1 SQVTM and CDR2 ANQGSEA come from the germline V gene.

This clonotype was observed a handful of times. This rearrangement joins TRBV20-1 to TRBJ1-5; the D gene is possibly TRBD1 (6 bases). The CDR3 is 14 residues long. The V end was cut by 0 bases, the J end by 2 bases, with 8 bases between. CDR1 is DFQATT, CDR2 SNEGSKA, per germline (reference sequence). The CDR3 is CSAREHRGNQPQHF. The CDR3 DNA sequence: TGCAGTGCTAGAGAACACAGGGGCAATCAGCCCCAGCATTTT.

The V and J genes are TRBV21-1 and TRBJ1-6. TRBV21-1 is labeled a pseudogene. The CDR3 totals 13 residues. In DNA form, the CDR3 reads TGTGCCAGCACCCGAGGATCTAATTCACCCCTCCACTTT. This sequence encodes CASTRGSNSPLHF.

J is TRBJ2-5 and V is TRBV12-3 or TRBV12-4; possible D gene TRBD2, 6 bases. V was shortened by 5 bases and J by 3 bases, with 10 bases between the two germline ends. This CDR3 is built from 13 residues. As DNA, the CDR3 is TGTGCCAGCAGTAGCGGGTCCAAAGAGACCCAGTACTTC. Its protein product is CASSSGSKETQYF.